This entry is about one T cell receptor (beta chain). Trimming took off 3 bases at V and 1 base at J, with 7 bases between the two ends. CDR3 length: 14 amino acids. The germline gives CDR1 SNHLY, CDR2 FYNNEI. Repertoires were generated with immunoSEQ multiplex PCR, while TCRdb's copy carries only in-frame clones and drops some. The sample lists around 160,000 clones, 80% to 90% seen once, with about 4.7% in the top ten. The sample comes from a study of T cell responses to AZD1222 COVID-19 vaccine. The receptor comes from an adult in good health. The genes are TRBV2 and TRBJ1-5, with unresolved D. Sequencing used peripheral blood, obtained on day 0 of AZD1222 vaccination. The CDR3 DNA is TGTGCCAGCAGTGAGTTCGGAAGCAATCAGCCCCAGCATTTT. Amino acid sequence: CASSEFGSNQPQHF. Full variable domain (missing parts from reference TRBV2 and TRBJ1-5): EPEVTQTPSHQVTQMGQEVILRCVPISNHLYFYWYRQILGQKVEFLVSFYNNEISEKSEIFDDQFSVERPDGSNFTLKIRSTKLEDSAMYFCASSEFGSNQPQHFGDGTRLSIL.